Listed below are T cell receptor beta chains from one sample, sequenced in a study of blood T cell repertoires in COVID-19. Assay used: immunoSEQ multiplex PCR; TCRdb lists only in-frame clones, some missing. The sample contains about 130,000 clones, around 86% of which appear only once. The specimen was peripheral blood. The receptors were sampled from a man between 40 and 49 years old with active or convalescent COVID-19. The CDR3 runs from the conserved cysteine through the conserved F or W. The D gene is left open where the match is weak. Some rows mark clone size as missing; the rest say once, few, many or name a class of expanded clone.

V gene,clone size,J gene,D gene,CDR3 protein,CDR3 DNA
TRBV27,NA,TRBJ1-5,TRBD1,CASSSGQLNQPQHF,TGTGCCAGCAGTTCGGGACAGCTCAATCAGCCCCAGCATTTT
TRBV7-2,NA,TRBJ2-1,NA,CASSFDSDEQFF,TGTGCCAGCAGCTTCGATTCGGATGAGCAGTTCTTC
TRBV11-2,NA,TRBJ2-7,TRBD1,CASSSLGQGDSYEQYF,TGTGCCAGCAGCTCCCTCGGACAGGGAGATTCCTACGAGCAGTACTTC
TRBV6-6,NA,TRBJ2-7,TRBD1,CASSSVMTGGYEQYF,TGTGCCAGCAGTTCGGTGATGACAGGGGGGTACGAGCAGTACTTC
TRBV5-1,NA,TRBJ2-1,TRBD1,CASSPGQGSYNEQFF,TGCGCCAGCAGTCCCGGACAGGGCTCCTACAATGAGCAGTTCTTC
TRBV5-1,NA,TRBJ2-3,TRBD2,CASSADSGVSTDTQYF,TGCGCCAGCAGCGCTGATAGCGGGGTCAGCACAGATACGCAGTATTTT
TRBV30,few,TRBJ1-2,NA,CAWSVQNYGYTF,TGTGCCTGGAGTGTACAGAACTATGGCTACACCTTC
TRBV2,NA,TRBJ1-2,TRBD1,CASSVLTGFYGYTF,TGTGCCAGCAGTGTTCTGACAGGGTTCTATGGCTACACCTTC
TRBV9,NA,TRBJ2-2,TRBD1,CASSAPGGAGTGELFF,TGTGCCAGCAGCGCCCCAGGGGGCGCGGGAACCGGGGAGCTGTTTTTT
TRBV7-2,NA,TRBJ2-5,TRBD2,CASSLGTSGGQETQYF,TGTGCCAGCAGCTTAGGGACTAGCGGGGGGCAAGAGACCCAGTACTTC
TRBV9,NA,TRBJ1-6,NA,CASSVGPTNSPLHF,TGTGCCAGCAGCGTAGGCCCCACTAACTCACCCCTCCACTTT
TRBV9,NA,TRBJ1-2,TRBD1,CASSPDGADRPFYGYTF,TGTGCCAGCAGCCCAGACGGCGCGGACAGGCCCTTTTATGGCTACACCTTC
TRBV24-1,NA,TRBJ2-3,TRBD1,CATSGQGDTQYF,TGTGCCACCAGTGGACAGGGGGATACGCAGTATTTT
TRBV7-9,few,TRBJ2-1,NA,CASSFSTGNNEQFF,TGTGCCAGCAGCTTCTCCACGGGGAACAATGAGCAGTTCTTC